This T cell receptor (beta chain) was sequenced for a study of blood T cell repertoires in COVID-19. Study information: PBMCs, B-cell-depleted T cells, or T cells were the source of the cDNA or gDNA that made up the material.

The V segment lost 8 bases and the J segment 4 bases; nucleotides outside the gene matches: 7. CDR1 is SNHLY, CDR2 FYNNEI, per germline. This CDR3 is built from 13 residues. Clones were sequenced by immunoSEQ multiplex PCR, and TCRdb holds only the in-frame ones, with some missing. The data contain about 230,000 clones, approximately 87% of them singletons. The specimen sequenced was peripheral blood. The chain uses TRBV2 and TRBJ2-7; TRBD2 aligns across 8 bases. This sequence was found in a woman in her 70s with active or convalescent COVID-19. In nucleotides, the CDR3 is TGTGCCAGCGTCCCGGGACTAGAGTACGAGCAGTACTTC. This codes for CASVPGLEYEQYF. Full variable domain (missing parts from reference TRBV2 and TRBJ2-7): EPEVTQTPSHQVTQMGQEVILRCVPISNHLYFYWYRQILGQKVEFLVSFYNNEISEKSEIFDDQFSVERPDGSNFTLKIRSTKLEDSAMYFCASVPGLEYEQYFGPGTRLTVT.